Below, 27 T cell receptor beta chains from the same sample are listed, as sequenced in a study of T cells in Graves' hyperthyroidism and ophthalmopathy (dated by TCRdb to between 2018 and 2021). Libraries came from multiplex PCR. Instrument used: Illumina HiSeq 2000. TCR beta CDR3 regions were amplified from RNA transcripts. The TCR CDR3 was subjected to a first round of RT-PCR using the HTBI primer set and the Qiagen OneStep RT-PCR kit. The public reads were reprocessed in TCRdb via fastp at Q25 and MiXCR, keeping in-frame beta chains. A single entry per CDR3 protein holds the most common genes and DNA from its merged rows. This sample holds about 400,000 distinct CDR3 sequences; 25% were observed only once. The ten largest clones capture over 70% of the sample. The source material was blood. Receptors originate from a man aged 45 to 65 with Graves' hyperthyroidism.

A word on this clonotype: With a much larger clone just one base away, this may be a read error. The chain links TRBV13 to TRBJ2-7; no reliable D call. Per germline, CDR1 PRHDT and CDR2 FYEKMQ (reference sequence). The CDR3 sequence is 13 residues long. The CDR3 nucleotides are TGTGCCAGCAGCTTAGACAACTCCTACGAGCCGTACTTC. Translating it yields CASSLDNSYEPYF.

A few counts support this clonotype. The genes are TRBV7-9 and TRBJ2-5, with a tentative D call TRBD1 (5 bases). The V end was cut by 3 bases, the J end by 4 bases, with 15 bases between. Germline V gives CDR1 SEHNR, CDR2 FQNEAQ (reference sequence). CDR3 size: 15 residues. The DNA for the CDR3 is TGTGCCAGCAGCTTTAGTACAGGATTTGGAGAGACCCAGTACTTC. Translating it yields CASSFSTGFGETQYF. Using reference TRBV7-9 and TRBJ2-5 for the parts outside the CDR3, the full variable domain is DTGVSQNPRHKITKRGQNVTFRCDPISEHNRLYWYRQTLGQGPEFLTYFQNEAQLEKSRLLSDRFSAERPKGSFSTLEIQRTEQGDSAMYLCASSFSTGFGETQYFGPGTRLLVL.

This clonotype was seen only once. The chain carries TRBV10-3 and TRBJ2-7, with unresolved D. The CDR3 extends over 14 amino acids. Trimming removed 6 bases from V and 3 bases from J, with 15 bases in between. Germline loops: CDR1 ENHRY, CDR2 SYGVKD. The CDR3 region is CAIREGQEGYEQYF. The CDR3 DNA reads TGTGCCATCAGGGAAGGGCAGGAAGGCTACGAGCAGTACTTC.

This clonotype was seen ten or more times. The V gene is TRBV7-9, the J gene TRBJ2-7; no clear D. CDR1 SEHNR and CDR2 FQNEAQ come from the germline V gene (reference sequence). The CDR3 is made up of 12 amino acids. Trimming left V 0 bases short and J 3 bases short, with 3 bases between. The CDR3 here is CASSLAHYEQYF. DNA of the CDR3: TGTGCCAGCAGCTTAGCCCACTACGAGCAGTACTTC.

At least ten counts were recorded for this clonotype. The chain couples TRBV3-1 to TRBJ1-2; tentative D call: TRBD1 (5 bases). The CDR3 has 14 amino acids. CDR1 LGHDT and CDR2 YNNKEL come from the germline V gene (reference sequence). Between the trimmed V and J ends, which lost 7 bases and 7 bases, there was a span of 19 bases. Here the CDR3 reads CASTVDSSHGGYTF. In DNA form, the CDR3 reads TGTGCCAGCACAGTTGACAGTTCGCACGGTGGCTACACCTTC.

V is TRBV6-1 and J is TRBJ1-1; 11 bases fit TRBD1. Trimming removed 10 bases from V and 4 bases from J; junction bases left unmatched: 5. The CDR3 runs 13 residues. Germline V gene lookup returns CDR1 MNHNS and CDR2 SASEGT. In DNA, the CDR3 is TGTGCCACCACCGGGACAGGGGGCACTGAAGCTTTCTTT. It specifies CATTGTGGTEAFF.

This clonotype was seen at least ten times. The chain has TRBV7-2 and TRBJ2-1, with D perhaps matching TRBD1 or TRBD2 (5 bases each). Trimming stripped 5 bases from V and 7 bases from J, with 18 bases between. The CDR3 has 15 residues. Germline CDR1 is SGHTA and CDR2 is FQGNSA. In DNA form, the CDR3 reads TGTGCCAGCAGCCCGTGGACACTAGGCTCAAATGAGCAGTTCTTC. This gives the protein CASSPWTLGSNEQFF.

CDR3 bases: TGTGCCAGTAGTATAGATCCCCAGCGGGAGTATGAGCAGTTCTTC. Its translation: CASSIDPQREYEQFF. The chain joins TRBV19 to TRBJ2-1; 8 nucleotides align to TRBD2. Trimming removed 0 bases from V and 8 bases from J; junction bases left unmatched: 6. Germline V gene lookup returns CDR1 LNHDA and CDR2 SQIVND (reference sequence). The CDR3 is 15 amino acids.

In this sample, this clonotype turned up a few times. V gene TRBV5-1 combines with J gene TRBJ1-4; D is ambiguous. The CDR3 has 12 residues. V was cut by 5 bases and J by 6 bases, with 8 bases left in between. CDR1 is SGHRS, CDR2 YFSETQ, per germline. CDR3 loop: CASRENHEKLFF. The DNA of the CDR3 is TGCGCCAGCAGGGAAAACCATGAAAAACTGTTTTTT.

Comment on this clonotype: This may stem from a read error, because a much larger clone lies one nucleotide away. V gene TRBV28 combines with J gene TRBJ1-1; D ambiguous. The CDR3 contains 11 residues. The germline V and J ends were trimmed by 6 bases and 10 bases, with 12 bases remaining between them. The V gene's germline CDR1 is MDHEN and CDR2 SYDVKM. This CDR3 reads CASRQHYGAFF. The DNA for the CDR3 is TGTGCCAGCAGACAACACTATGGAGCTTTCTTT.

The chain uses TRBV5-5 and TRBJ1-6; 11 bases agree with TRBD1. The CDR3 consists of 14 residues. Germline V gives CDR1 SGHKS, CDR2 YYEKEE (reference sequence). The trim removed 2 bases at V and 9 bases at J, leaving 1 base unmatched. CDR3 sequence reads: CASSLGQGASPLHF. The CDR3 coding sequence is TGTGCCAGCAGCTTAGGACAGGGGGCTTCACCCCTCCACTTT.

The chain joins TRBV24-1 to TRBJ2-1; D ambiguous. CDR3 length: 11 residues. Germline V gene data show CDR1 as KGHDR and CDR2 as SFDVKD. Trimming took off 4 bases at V and 10 bases at J, with 7 bases between the two ends. The CDR3 is CATSEGREQFF. In DNA form, the CDR3 reads TGTGCCACCAGTGAAGGACGGGAGCAGTTCTTC.

CDR3 amino acids: CASSVGGGDGYTF. The CDR3 DNA is TGTGCCAGCTCAGTCGGGGGAGGCGATGGCTACACCTTC. The J gene is TRBJ1-2, the V gene TRBV18; the D gene is possibly TRBD1 (5 bases). The germline V gene encodes CDR1 KGHSH and CDR2 LQKENI. Trimming removed 5 bases at V and 6 bases at J, with 13 bases between. This CDR3 is 13 amino acids long. Full variable domain (rest looked up from reference TRBV18 and TRBJ1-2): NAGVMQNPRHLVRRRGQEARLRCSPMKGHSHVYWYRQLPEEGLKFMVYLQKENIIDESGMPKERFSAEFPKEGPSILRIQQVVRGDSAAYFCASSVGGGDGYTFGSGTRLTVV.

In DNA, the CDR3 is TGTGACCGGGAGTGTTGGGCAAACACCGGGGAGCTGTTTTTT. Protein: CDRECWANTGELFF. The rearrangement uses TRBV10-3 and TRBJ2-2; maybe TRBD2 (6 bases). Germline assignment: CDR1 ENHRY and CDR2 SYGVKD. The CDR3 runs to 14 residues.

This clonotype showed up many times. The chain joins TRBV7-2 to TRBJ2-5; D gene uncertain. This CDR3 region has 15 residues. V was cut by 2 bases and J by 0 bases, with 10 bases left in between. Germline values: CDR1 SGHTA, CDR2 FQGNSA. CDR3 nucleotides: TGTGCCAGCAGCTTAAGTGGCGTCTACCAAGAGACCCAGTACTTC. Translated: CASSLSGVYQETQYF.

This clonotype was observed many times. The chain has TRBV7-8 and TRBJ1-5; D not certain. Trimming pared 2 bases from V and 1 base from J, leaving 15 bases between. This CDR3 region has 17 residues. Looked up from germline, CDR1 is SGHVS and CDR2 is FQNEAQ. The CDR3 DNA reads TGTGCCAGCAGCTTAAGCTCGGCGCTTCGGAGCAATCAGCCCCAGCATTTT. Its protein product is CASSLSSALRSNQPQHF.

The chain employs TRBV12-3 or TRBV12-4 and TRBJ1-5; a weak D match, TRBD1 (6 bases). The CDR3 runs to 14 residues. The germline V and J ends were trimmed by 5 bases and 2 bases, with 10 bases remaining between them. This chain's CDR3 is CASSQGLGNQPQHF. CDR3 DNA: TGTGCCAGCAGTCAGGGGTTGGGCAATCAGCCCCAGCATTTT.

The V and J genes are TRBV6-1 and TRBJ1-5, with D possibly matching TRBD1 (6 bases). There are 14 residues in the CDR3. V shed 5 bases and J shed 6 bases, with 14 bases lying between them. In germline, CDR1 is MNHNS, CDR2 SASEGT. This CDR3 is CASSPGGAGQPQHF. CDR3 bases: TGTGCCAGCAGTCCGGGGGGGGCGGGTCAGCCCCAGCATTTT.

CDR3 residues: CASSQGEEVGELFF. The CDR3 region has the DNA TGTGCCAGCAGCCAAGGGGAAGAGGTCGGGGAGCTGTTTTTT. The chain is built from TRBV3-1 and TRBJ2-2; D not resolved. Germline V lookup: CDR1 LGHDT, CDR2 YNNKEL (reference sequence). V shed 1 base and J shed 7 bases, with 10 bases lying between them. This CDR3 spans 14 amino acids.

This chain links TRBV27 with TRBJ2-7; TRBD2 agrees at 8 bases. This CDR3 has 16 amino acids. Germline V CDR1 and CDR2: MNHEY, SMNVEV (reference sequence). The ends lost 4 bases at V and 5 bases at J; junction bases unmatched: 13. The CDR3 reads CASSWNLAGGSNEQYF. The CDR3 nucleotides are TGTGCCAGCAGTTGGAATCTGGCGGGAGGCTCGAACGAGCAGTACTTC.

This clonotype occurred once. V gene TRBV5-1 combines with J gene TRBJ2-5; D uncertain. Germline values: CDR1 SGHRS, CDR2 YFSETQ. This CDR3 is built from 13 residues. CDR3 bases: TGCGCAACCAGCCTACTCCAGGAAGAGACCCAGTACTTC. This translates into CATSLLQEETQYF. Drawing the rest from reference TRBV5-1 and TRBJ2-5, the complete variable domain is KAGVTQTPRYLIKTRGQQVTLSCSPISGHRSVSWYQQTPGQGLQFLFEYFSETQRNKGNFPGRFSGRQFSNSRSEMNVSTLELGDSALYLCATSLLQEETQYFGPGTRLLVL.

This clonotype was found a few times. The CDR3 spells CSARGSTDTQYF. The CDR3 coding sequence is TGCAGTGCTAGAGGCAGCACAGATACGCAGTATTTT. The rearrangement joins TRBV20-1 to TRBJ2-3; no clear D gene. Germline CDR1 and CDR2: DFQATT and SNEGSKA (reference sequence). The CDR3 contains 12 residues. V shed 1 base and J shed 0 bases, with 2 bases lying between them.

Note on this clonotype: This may arise from a read error, as a much more abundant clone is one base away. V is TRBV28 and J is TRBJ2-7; 12 bases are shared with TRBD2. In germline, CDR1 is MDHEN, CDR2 SYDVKM. There are 14 residues in the CDR3. The CDR3 spells CVTGLAGGQYEQYF. CDR3 DNA: TGTGTCACAGGGCTAGCGGGAGGGCAATACGAGCAGTACTTC.

The gene calls are TRBV6-6 and TRBJ2-2; 7 positions match TRBD2. The CDR3 runs 16 residues. V shed 0 bases, J shed 4 bases, and the junction held 5 bases outside the gene matches. Germline V gives CDR1 MNHNY, CDR2 SVGAGI (reference sequence). CDR3 protein: CASSYSVGGSTGELFF. The CDR3 nucleotides are TGTGCCAGCAGTTACTCTGTTGGCGGGAGCACCGGGGAGCTGTTTTTT.

The chain uses TRBV29-1 and TRBJ2-1; 8 positions match TRBD2. The CDR3 length is 13 residues. With V trimmed by 7 bases and J by 6 bases, 8 bases remained unmatched. The germline CDR1 and CDR2 sequences are SQVTM and ANQGSEA. In DNA form, the CDR3 reads TGCAGCGGTCAGCGGGAGTATGTCAATGAGCAGTTCTTC. It is translated as CSGQREYVNEQFF.

At least ten counts were recorded for this clonotype. The chain recombines TRBV27 with TRBJ1-1; D is uncertain. The CDR3 is 14 residues long. Germline V gene lookup returns CDR1 MNHEY and CDR2 SMNVEV (reference sequence). Deletions cut 6 bases from V and 1 base from J, with 12 bases between. CDR3 sequence: CASSPPGWNTEAFF. Here the CDR3 DNA reads TGTGCCAGCAGCCCGCCCGGTTGGAACACTGAAGCTTTCTTT.

This clonotype was seen more than once but under ten times. The rearrangement uses TRBV9 and TRBJ1-2, with TRBD1 identical over 9 bases. From germline, CDR1 is SGDLS and CDR2 YYNGEE. CDR3 length equals 15 residues. The J segment lost 4 bases and the V segment lost 3 bases, leaving 7 bases of the junction unmatched. The CDR3 sequence is CASSEGTGLLYGYTF. The CDR3 DNA sequence: TGTGCCAGCAGCGAGGGGACAGGGCTTCTCTATGGCTACACCTTC.